A selection of T cell receptor beta chains follows, all from one sample in a study of CD8 T cells in ankylosing spondylitis. Using its own MiXCR run on the 5' RACE reads, TCRdb lists one record per CDR3 protein. Among around 480,000 distinct CDR3 sequences listed, about a sixth were seen once. The material sequenced was blood, either unsorted or a sorted T cell fraction (not recorded which). These receptors all come from a male donor with ankylosing spondylitis. CDR3s include the opening cysteine and the closing phenylalanine or tryptophan. A D gene is named only where the DNA matches it firmly. Rows may omit the clone size; those that give it use once, few, many or a size class.

13	TRBJ2-7	-	few	TRBV7-6	TGTGCCAGCAGCCAGAGCCCGAGTAGCGAGCAGTACTTC	CASSQSPSSEQYF
13	TRBJ2-7	TRBD1	few	TRBV5-1	TGCGCCAGCAGCGTCGGACAGGGCGCGAGGCAGTACTTC	CASSVGQGARQYF
15	TRBJ2-1	-	few	TRBV5-4	TGTGCCAGCAGCCGGGCTGGGGGGACGAACAATGAGCAGTTCTTC	CASSRAGGTNNEQFF
15	TRBJ1-6	-	once	TRBV20-1	TGCAGTGCCGGCCCTCTTGACAAGGATAATTCACCCCTCCACTTT	CSAGPLDKDNSPLHF
14	TRBJ2-1	-	-	TRBV30	TGTGCCTGGAGTTCACGGGTGGGCCTTAATGAGCAGTTCTTC	CAWSSRVGLNEQFF
13	TRBJ2-3	-	few	TRBV30	TGTGCCTGGAGTTCCGGGTCGAAGGATACGCAGTATTTT	CAWSSGSKDTQYF
13	TRBJ2-5	-	-	TRBV29-1	TGCAGCGTTGACGGGCAGACCCAAGAGACCCAGTACTTC	CSVDGQTQETQYF
15	TRBJ2-1	TRBD2	few	TRBV4-1	TGCGCCAGCAGCCAAGGCGGGACTAGGTACAATGAGCAGTTCTTC	CASSQGGTRYNEQFF
17	TRBJ1-3	TRBD1	-	TRBV27	TGTGCCAGCAGTCCCCTGGGACAGGGGGCTTGGGGAAACACCATATATTTT	CASSPLGQGAWGNTIYF
15	TRBJ1-2	-	few	TRBV15	TGTGCCACCAGCAGACAATCCCCGGAGGGTTATGGCTACACCTTC	CATSRQSPEGYGYTF
14	TRBJ1-6	TRBD1	few	TRBV13	TGTGCCAGCAGCCTGCGACAGGGGTATTCACCCCTCCACTTT	CASSLRQGYSPLHF
15	TRBJ1-6	-	-	TRBV10-3	TGTGCCATCAGTGGCTCGGGACCTCATAATTCACCCCTCCACTTT	CAISGSGPHNSPLHF
14	TRBJ1-3	-	few	TRBV20-1	TGCAGTGCTAGTGCAGCAAACTCTGGAAACACCATATATTTT	CSASAANSGNTIYF
15	TRBJ1-5	TRBD1	-	TRBV2	TGTGCCAGCAGTTCGGAGGGGGCTAGCAATCAGCCCCAGCATTTT	CASSSEGASNQPQHF
16	TRBJ2-3	TRBD1	few	TRBV9	TGTGCCAGCAGCGTAAATTGGGACAGGGGATCAGATACGCAGTATTTT	CASSVNWDRGSDTQYF
15	TRBJ2-7	TRBD2	-	TRBV12-3/TRBV12-4	TGTGCCAGCAGTCAGACTAGCGGGGGGAACTACGAGCAGTACTTC	CASSQTSGGNYEQYF
18	TRBJ1-1	TRBD1	many	TRBV5-1	TGCGCCAGCAGCTTGGTGTCTAAGGACAGGGGGCGGCAAACTGAAGCTTTCTTT	CASSLVSKDRGRQTEAFF
18	TRBJ2-6	-	once	TRBV9	TGTGCCAGCAGCGTCGGTCAGGGGAGTAATTCTGGGGCCAACGTCCTGACTTTC	CASSVGQGSNSGANVLTF
13	TRBJ2-7	-	few	TRBV12-3/TRBV12-4	TGTGCCAGCGGCCTACGTCTTCCCGGCGAGCAGTACTTC	CASGLRLPGEQYF
14	TRBJ1-2	TRBD1	few	TRBV20-1	TGCAGTGCTAGAGTTGAGGGGGCTGGCTATGGCTACACCTTC	CSARVEGAGYGYTF
13	TRBJ2-5	-	-	TRBV20-1	TGCAGTGCCGAGAGGGGGGGCCAAGAGACCCAGTACTTC	CSAERGGQETQYF
15	TRBJ2-1	TRBD2	many	TRBV29-1	TGCAGCGTACATGGGACTAGCGGTACCTACAATGAGCAGTTCTTC	CSVHGTSGTYNEQFF
20	TRBJ2-1	-	-	TRBV21-1	TGTGCCAGCAGCAGAGAACCCTGGGGGACTCCTCTCCGACGGGCCAATGAGCAGTTCTTC	CASSREPWGTPLRRANEQFF